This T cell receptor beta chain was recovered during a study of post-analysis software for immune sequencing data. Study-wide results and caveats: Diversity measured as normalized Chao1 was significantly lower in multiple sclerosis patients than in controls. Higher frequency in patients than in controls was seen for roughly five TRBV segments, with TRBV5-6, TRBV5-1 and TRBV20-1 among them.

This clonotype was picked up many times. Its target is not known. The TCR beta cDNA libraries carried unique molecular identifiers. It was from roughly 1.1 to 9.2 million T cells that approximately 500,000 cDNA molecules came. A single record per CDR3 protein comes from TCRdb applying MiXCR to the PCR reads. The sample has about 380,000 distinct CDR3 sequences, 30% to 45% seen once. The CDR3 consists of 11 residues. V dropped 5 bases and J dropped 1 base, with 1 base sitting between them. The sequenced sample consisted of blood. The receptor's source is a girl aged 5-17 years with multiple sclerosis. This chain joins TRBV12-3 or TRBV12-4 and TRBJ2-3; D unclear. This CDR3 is CASSRTDTQYF. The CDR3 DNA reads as TGTGCCAGCAGTCGCACAGATACGCAGTATTTT.